This T cell receptor (beta chain) was observed in a study of T cells in Graves' hyperthyroidism and ophthalmopathy. This clonotype has a count of ten or more. Using RNA transcripts as the source, TCR beta CDR3 regions were amplified. During a first-round RT-PCR of the TCR CDR3, the HTBI primer set was used. TCRdb used MiXCR to reprocess the multiplex PCR reads, holding one entry per CDR3 protein. Of some 620,000 distinct CDR3 sequences in the sample, about a sixth were seen once. The sequence derives from a woman aged 30 to 39 with Graves' hyperthyroidism. The specimen was blood.

CDR3 in DNA: TGTGCCAGCAGCTTAGCGCTACTGGATGAGCAGTTCTTC. It yields the protein CASSLALLDEQFF. This rearrangement joins TRBV7-8 to TRBJ2-1; D call uncertain. Trimming removed 0 bases at V and 8 bases at J, with 8 bases between. The CDR3 contains 13 residues. CDR1 is SGHVS, CDR2 FQNEAQ, per germline. Drawing the rest from reference TRBV7-8 and TRBJ2-1, the complete variable domain is GAGVSQSPRYKVAKRGQDVALRCDPISGHVSLFWYQQALGQGPEFLTYFQNEAQLDKSGLPSDRFFAERPEGSVSTLKIQRTQQEDSAVYLCASSLALLDEQFFGPGTRLTVL.